This T cell receptor beta chain was retrieved from a study of long-term antiretroviral therapy in people with HIV. Researchers report immunoSEQ v3.0 was run at survey level. Repertoires were generated with immunoSEQ multiplex PCR, while TCRdb's copy carries only in-frame clones and drops some. The sample contains around 16,000 clones, about 85% of which appear only once. V was trimmed by 5 bases and J by 1 base, leaving 9 bases between them. The CDR3 contains 13 residues. CDR1 and CDR2 (germline): SGHVS, FNYEAQ. Study observations and caveats: Diversity measured after ART increased yet remained under transplant donor controls.

A word on this clone: Its antigen is not identified.

This sequence originates from a man between 25 and 39 years old with HIV. V usage is TRBV7-6 and J usage is TRBJ2-7; D not certain. The sample was unsorted PBMCs, taken roughly 1.3 years before starting antiretroviral therapy. The CDR3 reads CASSRAQSYEQYF. CDR3 nucleotide sequence: TGTGCCAGCAGCAGGGCGCAGTCCTACGAGCAGTACTTC.